A single sample is the source of the 26 T cell receptor beta chains below, sequenced in a study of cytomegalovirus exposure and HLA in healthy donors. Some clones are missing from TCRdb's copy, which holds only in-frame ones; the method was immunoSEQ multiplex PCR. The table lists roughly 150,000 clones, less than 90% of them singletons, with around 9.6% in the top ten. Sample: PBMCs. The receptors derive from a young man in good health and CMV-seropositive.

The rearrangement uses TRBV29-1 and TRBJ2-5; 9 bases map to TRBD1. There are 15 residues in the CDR3. Germline trimming cut 3 bases from V and 2 bases from J; bases unmatched to any gene: 7. In germline, CDR1 is SQVTM, CDR2 ANQGSEA. CDR3 in amino acids: CSVEGTGYWQETQYF. The CDR3 DNA is TGCAGCGTTGAGGGGACAGGGTATTGGCAAGAGACCCAGTACTTC.

This chain uses TRBV4-1 with TRBJ1-3; the D is unclear. Trimming stripped 1 base from V and 0 bases from J, with 16 bases between. The CDR3 has 18 residues. The germline V gene has CDR1 MGHRA and CDR2 YSYEKL. The CDR3 DNA follows: TGCGCCAGCAGCCAAGTCGGGGTAAGGACCCTCTCTGGAAACACCATATATTTT. It codes for CASSQVGVRTLSGNTIYF.

The chain has TRBV4-1 and TRBJ1-3; the match to TRBD1 covers 8 bases. From germline, CDR1 is MGHRA and CDR2 YSYEKL. V gave up 0 bases and J gave up 4 bases; unmatched junction bases: 8. The CDR3 extends over 17 amino acids. The CDR3 nucleotides are TGCGCCAGCAGCCAAGAACAGGGGGAGCTCTCAGGAAACACCATATATTTT. Protein sequence: CASSQEQGELSGNTIYF.

The rearrangement uses TRBV10-3 and TRBJ1-5; no clear D gene. V lost 6 bases and J lost 2, with 11 bases in between. This CDR3 has 14 residues. The germline V gene encodes CDR1 ENHRY and CDR2 SYGVKD. CDR3 sequence reads: CAIRDSKGNQPQHF. In DNA, the CDR3 is TGTGCCATCAGGGACTCGAAGGGCAATCAGCCCCAGCATTTT.

The chain is built from TRBV5-1 and TRBJ2-5; possible D gene TRBD1, 6 bases. The V end was cut by 4 bases, the J end by 3 bases, with 10 bases between. The germline gives CDR1 SGHRS, CDR2 YFSETQ. CDR3 length: 13 amino acids. The CDR3 DNA is TGCGCCAGCAGCCTTAGACAGGAAGAGACCCAGTACTTC. Its translation is CASSLRQEETQYF.

The genes are TRBV14 and TRBJ1-2; D remains ambiguous. This CDR3 contains 13 residues. Per germline, CDR1 SGHDN and CDR2 FVKESK. Trimming took off 5 bases at V and 7 bases at J, with 14 bases between the two ends. CDR3 region: CASSATTSGGYTF. DNA of the CDR3: TGTGCCAGCAGCGCGACCACCTCGGGTGGCTACACCTTC.

This clone was picked up one time. The chain links TRBV7-9 to TRBJ2-5, with 8 bases matching TRBD2. There are 16 residues in the CDR3. Germline CDR1 SEHNR, CDR2 FQNEAQ (reference sequence). V gave up 8 bases and J gave up 9 bases; unmatched junction bases: 20. The CDR3 DNA is TGTGCCAGCGAGGTCTATGGACTAGCCCAACCGGTGGCCCAGTACTTC. Protein sequence: CASEVYGLAQPVAQYF.

The gene calls are TRBV10-2 and TRBJ1-4, with TRBD1 as a possible D gene (6 bases). Germline-derived CDR1 and CDR2 are WSHSY and SAAADI. V lost 7 bases, J lost 4 bases, and 10 bases lay in between. This CDR3 is 13 amino acids long. DNA for the CDR3: TGCGCCAGCAAAGGCAGGGGTAATGAAAAACTGTTTTTT. Its translation: CASKGRGNEKLFF.

The V call is TRBV2, the J call TRBJ2-2; 11 positions agree with TRBD2. This CDR3 region has 16 residues. The ends lost 7 bases at V and 1 base at J; junction bases unmatched: 5. CDR1 and CDR2 from the germline V gene are SNHLY and FYNNEI. CDR3 nucleotides: TGTGCCAGCACTCTAGCGGGGGGCATGAACACCGGGGAGCTGTTTTTT. Its translation is CASTLAGGMNTGELFF.

V gene TRBV25-1 combines with J gene TRBJ2-3, with 7 bases aligning to TRBD1. The V and J ends lost 0 bases and 4 bases, in that order; junction bases with no gene match: 7. The V gene's germline CDR1 is MGHDK and CDR2 SYGVNS. The CDR3 has 16 amino acids. CDR3 sequence (DNA): TGTGCCAGCAGTGAATACTTACAGGGGACCGCAGATACGCAGTATTTT. It specifies CASSEYLQGTADTQYF.

The V and J genes are TRBV18 and TRBJ2-7, with TRBD2 matching over 8 bases. CDR3 length: 14 amino acids. V gave up 1 base and J gave up 7 bases; unmatched junction bases: 6. Per the germline V gene, CDR1 is KGHSH and CDR2 is LQKENI. CDR3 in DNA: TGTGCCAGCTCACCACTAGCGGGGATGGGGGAGCAGTACTTC. This encodes CASSPLAGMGEQYF. Based on the CDR3 plus reference TRBV18 and TRBJ2-7, the full variable domain is NAGVMQNPRHLVRRRGQEARLRCSPMKGHSHVYWYRQLPEEGLKFMVYLQKENIIDESGMPKERFSAEFPKEGPSILRIQQVVRGDSAAYFCASSPLAGMGEQYFGPGTRLTVT.

CDR3 protein: CASSLGTSGYNEQFF. Here the CDR3 DNA reads TGTGCCAGCAGCTTGGGGACTAGCGGGTACAATGAGCAGTTCTTC. The V gene is TRBV5-8, the J gene TRBJ2-1; 11 nucleotides agree with TRBD2. The V gene's germline CDR1 is SGHTS and CDR2 YDEGEE. Germline trimming cut 0 bases from V and 4 bases from J; bases unmatched to any gene: 0. This CDR3 spans 15 amino acids. The variable domain in full, with the rest retrieved from reference TRBV5-8 and TRBJ2-1, is EAGVTQSPTHLIKTRGQQATLRCSPISGHTSVYWYQQALGLGLQFLLWYDEGEERNRGNFPPRFSGRQFPNYSSELNVNALELEDSALYLCASSLGTSGYNEQFFGPGTRLTVL.

This clone appeared once. The CDR3 DNA is TGTGCCAGCAGCCTGGGGGGAGGGCCCCACGAGCAGTACTTC. Translated, it gives CASSLGGGPHEQYF. J is TRBJ2-7 and V is TRBV11-2; 7 bases are a match to TRBD2. Germline V gene data show CDR1 as SGHAT and CDR2 as FQNNGV. CDR3 size: 14 residues. With V trimmed by 5 bases and J by 5 bases, 9 bases remained unmatched.

The chain employs TRBV7-9 and TRBJ1-4; D is ambiguous. The CDR3 consists of 14 residues. The ends were cut back, 5 bases at V and 2 bases at J, with 9 bases in the middle. The germline V gene encodes CDR1 SEHNR and CDR2 FQNEAQ (reference sequence). The CDR3 region has the DNA TGTGCCAGCAGCCCCCGTAGCACTAATGAAAAACTGTTTTTT. This translates into CASSPRSTNEKLFF.

The chain couples TRBV30 to TRBJ2-7; D may be TRBD2 (6 bases). The germline CDR1 and CDR2 sequences are GTSNPN and SVGIG (reference sequence). The ends were cut back, 0 bases at V and 5 bases at J, with 14 bases in the middle. The CDR3 loop spans 14 amino acids. The CDR3 DNA is TGTGCCTGGAGTGTGGGGCGGGAATGGGACGAGCAGTACTTC. Residues: CAWSVGREWDEQYF.

This clone was picked up a small number of times. V gene TRBV6-4 combines with J gene TRBJ1-5; D remains ambiguous. The V gene lost 0 bases and the J gene lost 6 bases, with 18 bases spanning the gap. CDR3 length: 17 amino acids. From germline, CDR1 is MRHNA and CDR2 SNTAGT. Here the CDR3 reads CASSDSEATLISQPQHF. Written as DNA, the CDR3 is TGTGCCAGCAGTGACTCTGAGGCAACTCTAATTTCTCAGCCCCAGCATTTT.

The chain couples TRBV19 to TRBJ2-3; D may be TRBD1 (6 bases). V lost 4 bases, J lost 5 bases, and 10 bases lay in between. CDR1 LNHDA and CDR2 SQIVND come from the germline V gene (reference sequence). The CDR3 length is 13 residues. The DNA of the CDR3 is TGTGCCAGTAGTAACAGGGCCCAAGATACGCAGTATTTT. Translated, it gives CASSNRAQDTQYF.

The J gene is TRBJ1-2, the V gene TRBV7-9; D is perhaps TRBD1 (5 bases). The CDR3 loop spans 17 amino acids. V lost 1 base and J lost 8, with 23 bases in between. The germline CDR1 and CDR2 sequences are SEHNR and FQNEAQ (reference sequence). CDR3 DNA: TGTGCCAGCAGCTTAGTGCTGGGAAGGGGTCGGCAGGCAGGCTACACCTTC. The encoded protein is CASSLVLGRGRQAGYTF.

This clone showed up just once. The CDR3 nucleotides read TGTGCCAGCAGTTCGACAGGGGCTGCGGCTAGTGGCTACACCTTC. Translated, it gives CASSSTGAAASGYTF. V is TRBV28 and J is TRBJ1-2, with 8 bases lining up with TRBD1. J gave up 7 bases and V 4 bases, and 11 bases lay outside the gene matches. The CDR3 runs to 15 residues. Per germline, CDR1 MDHEN and CDR2 SYDVKM.

The rearrangement joins TRBV6-5 to TRBJ2-2, with TRBD1 as a possible D gene (6 bases). Trimming took 2 bases from V and 9 from J, leaving 10 bases between them. The CDR3 has 13 residues. CDR1 and CDR2 from the germline V gene are MNHEY and SVGAGI. Here the CDR3 DNA reads TGTGCCAGCAGTTACAACAGGGACAGGGAGCTGTTTTTT. This codes for CASSYNRDRELFF.

This rearrangement joins TRBV2 to TRBJ2-1, with TRBD2 as a possible D gene (5 bases). The ends were cut back, 3 bases at V and 5 bases at J, with 5 bases in the middle. The CDR3 is 12 residues long. In germline, CDR1 is SNHLY, CDR2 FYNNEI. As DNA, the CDR3 is TGTGCCAGCAGTGACGGGAACAATGAGCAGTTCTTC. This codes for CASSDGNNEQFF.

This sequence joins TRBV29-1 and TRBJ2-3, with D perhaps matching TRBD1 (6 bases). Germline assignment: CDR1 SQVTM and CDR2 ANQGSEA. Between the trimmed V and J ends, which lost 7 bases and 7 bases, there was a span of 21 bases. This CDR3 has 14 amino acids. The CDR3 sequence: CSAPDRSLVNTQYF. Here the CDR3 DNA reads TGCAGCGCCCCAGACAGGAGCCTAGTGAATACGCAGTATTTT.

The V call is TRBV6-6, the J call TRBJ2-7, with TRBD2 matching 13 bases. CDR1 is MNHNY and CDR2 is SVGAGI in the germline V gene (reference sequence). V trimming: 0 bases; J trimming: 4 bases; junction bases outside the gene matches: 0. The CDR3 totals 15 residues. The CDR3 loop is CASSYSGLAGYEQYF. In nucleotides, the CDR3 is TGTGCCAGCAGTTACTCGGGACTAGCGGGGTACGAGCAGTACTTC.

The chain recombines TRBV5-4 with TRBJ1-1; 7 bases map to TRBD1. This CDR3 has 16 amino acids. Germline V gene sequence: CDR1 SGHNT, CDR2 YYREEE (reference sequence). V gave up 2 bases and J gave up 4 bases; unmatched junction bases: 11. The CDR3 DNA reads as TGTGCCAGCAGCTTTCCCTCTAGGGGGCTCGGCACTGAAGCTTTCTTT. It encodes CASSFPSRGLGTEAFF.

The chain couples TRBV15 to TRBJ1-1; D is unclear. V lost 0 bases, J lost 1 base, and 6 bases lay in between. Per germline, CDR1 LNHNV and CDR2 YYDKDF (reference sequence). This CDR3 has 14 residues. CDR3: CATSRDRSNTEAFF. CDR3 coding DNA: TGTGCCACCAGCAGAGATAGATCGAACACTGAAGCTTTCTTT.

CDR3 nucleotides: TGTGCCAGCAGCCCCGGACAGGGGGCCAGCTCTGGAAACACCATATATTTT. Its protein is CASSPGQGASSGNTIYF. V gene TRBV7-3 combines with J gene TRBJ1-3; 11 bases match TRBD1. V shed 5 bases and J 0 bases; nucleotides not matched to a gene: 6. CDR1 and CDR2 (germline): SGHTA, FQGTGA. The CDR3 is made up of 17 amino acids.